The rows below give T cell receptor beta chains drawn from one sample of a study of blood T cell repertoires in COVID-19. The repertoire was sequenced with immunoSEQ multiplex PCR; TCRdb's copy has only in-frame clones and lacks some. The table includes under 7,000 clones, around 85% detected once. The sample taken for sequencing was peripheral blood. These receptor sequences come from a human donor in a cohort sampled during active COVID-19. Each CDR3 is given with its conserved first and last residue. The D gene is left open where the match is weak.

j_call,d_call,v_call,cdr3_nt,cdr3_aa
TRBJ1-1,.,TRBV12-5,TGTGCTAGTGGTTTGGTACTGGGGCGCATTGGGAACACTGAAGCTTTCTTT,CASGLVLGRIGNTEAFF
TRBJ2-3,TRBD2,TRBV6-6,TGTGCCAGCAGTCGATCTGGGACTAGCGGGATCCCAGATACGCAGTATTTT,CASSRSGTSGIPDTQYF
TRBJ2-6,TRBD1,TRBV5-7,TGTGCCAGCAGCCTATGGACAGGGGGCTCTGGGGCCAACGTCCTGACTTTC,CASSLWTGGSGANVLTF
TRBJ1-2,.,TRBV4-1,TGCGCCAGCAGTGGGGGAGGGAACTATGGCTACACCTTC,CASSGGGNYGYTF
TRBJ1-2,.,TRBV19,TGTGCCAGTAGTATGCTTTCGGTTAACTATGGCTACACCTTC,CASSMLSVNYGYTF
TRBJ2-1,TRBD2,TRBV7-2,TGTGCCAGCAGCCCGACTAGCGGGAGAGGAGGTGAGCAGTTCTTC,CASSPTSGRGGEQFF
TRBJ2-5,.,TRBV14,TGTGCCAGCAGCCACAGACAGGCAGAAGAGACCCAGTACTTC,CASSHRQAEETQYF
TRBJ2-3,.,TRBV19,TGTGCCAGTAGTATAGCGGGGTCGCCGGGTACGCAGTATTTT,CASSIAGSPGTQYF
TRBJ2-5,TRBD1,TRBV10-3,TGTGCCATCAGCCCAGGGACAGGGCGGGAGGAGACCCAGTACTTC,CAISPGTGREETQYF
TRBJ2-2,TRBD2,TRBV2,TGTGCCAGCAGTGAAACTAGCGGGAGCCCCGGGGAGCTGTTTTTT,CASSETSGSPGELFF